This TCR beta chain was captured in a study of blood T cell repertoires in COVID-19. Study-wide background: Sites across the United States, Italy and Spain contributed samples from acute and convalescent COVID-19. The analysed material was cDNA or gDNA that came from T cells, B-cell-depleted T cells, or PBMCs.

As processed by the authors: Estimation of nucleated cell counts was performed using reference gene primer amplification. Repertoires were generated with immunoSEQ multiplex PCR, while TCRdb's copy carries only in-frame clones and drops some. Clonal size and the V and J genes are those of that table, whereas D and trimming came from the DNA. The data contain about 130,000 clones, approximately 89% of them seen just once; the ten biggest clones take up 11%. The CDR3 spans 13 residues. The germline V gene encodes CDR1 SEHNR and CDR2 FQNEAQ (reference sequence). The V end lost 5 bases, the J end lost 4 bases, and 11 bases lay between the germline ends.

The sample was peripheral blood. The chain recombines TRBV7-9 with TRBJ1-2, with D possibly matching TRBD1 (6 bases). This TCR was recovered from a woman in her 70s with COVID-19, enrolled during active disease. The CDR3 coding sequence is TGTGCCAGCAGCGGTACAGGGACCTATGGCTACACCTTC. Its protein product is CASSGTGTYGYTF.